One sample yielded the 26 T cell receptor beta chains listed below, sequenced in a study of T-cell memory formation after mild COVID-19. Each CDR3 protein is one row after TCRdb ran MiXCR on the 5' RACE reads. The sample has 550,000 to 600,000 distinct CDR3 sequences, roughly 17% seen once. Material for sequencing was PBMCs or a T cell subset sorted from them (not recorded which). These receptor sequences come from an adult woman who had mild COVID-19 (a few samples of this study predate the infection). Cell type and time point are not known.

The chain employs TRBV20-1 and TRBJ2-5, with D possibly being TRBD1 (5 bases). This CDR3 has 13 amino acids. Deletions cut 5 bases from V and 1 base from J, with 11 bases between. Germline V gene data show CDR1 as DFQATT and CDR2 as SNEGSKA (reference sequence). The CDR3 DNA is TGCAGTGCTCACCGACAGCTCCAAGAGACCCAGTACTTC. Translation: CSAHRQLQETQYF.

Written as DNA, the CDR3 is TGTGCCAGCAGTTCTCCGGGGGCGTGGGACGAGCAGTACTTC. It specifies CASSSPGAWDEQYF. V is TRBV12-3 or TRBV12-4 and J is TRBJ2-7; tentatively, D is TRBD1 or TRBD2 (6 bases each). V lost 4 bases, J lost 5 bases, and 15 bases lay in between. The CDR3 sequence is 14 residues long.

This chain connects TRBV7-2 to TRBJ1-2; D might be TRBD1 (5 bases). Germline CDR1 is SGHTA and CDR2 is FQGNSA. The V gene lost 5 bases and the J gene lost 4 bases, with 17 bases spanning the gap. This CDR3 comprises 15 residues. CDR3 bases: TGTGCCAGCAGCCCTTCTGGGACCTCGAGCTATGGCTACACCTTC. Translation: CASSPSGTSSYGYTF.

In its sample, this clonotype was seen many times. The rearrangement links TRBV6-4 to TRBJ1-1, with TRBD1 as a possible D gene (6 bases). This CDR3 has 13 residues. V lost 3 bases and J lost 1, with 6 bases in between. Germline CDR1 MRHNA, CDR2 SNTAGT. The chain's CDR3 is CASSEQGNTEAFF. The CDR3 bases are TGTGCCAGCAGTGAACAGGGGAACACTGAAGCTTTCTTT.

There are a few counts of this clonotype. The chain employs TRBV12-3 or TRBV12-4 and TRBJ2-1, with D possibly TRBD1 on 5 matching bases. This CDR3 spans 13 amino acids. With 7 bases removed from V and 6 bases from J, the gap between germline ends came to 13 bases. CDR3 protein: CASTGSQGNEQFF. The CDR3 DNA is TGTGCCAGCACCGGCTCCCAGGGCAATGAGCAGTTCTTC.

This rearrangement joins TRBV7-6 to TRBJ2-6; unclear D gene. The CDR3 sequence is 17 residues long. Germline lookup yields CDR1 SGHVS and CDR2 FNYEAQ. The V end was cut by 5 bases, the J end by 0 bases, with 14 bases between. In DNA form, the CDR3 reads TGTGCCAGCAGCCCAGATAGGCTCGACTCTGGGGCCAACGTCCTGACTTTC. Translating it yields CASSPDRLDSGANVLTF.

The table lists this clonotype with many counts. The chain carries TRBV2 and TRBJ2-5; no reliable D call. The CDR3 runs 11 residues. Germline assignment: CDR1 SNHLY and CDR2 FYNNEI. The V gene lost 6 bases and the J gene lost 4 bases, with 6 bases spanning the gap. This CDR3 reads CASSVVETQYF. DNA of the CDR3: TGTGCCAGCAGCGTCGTAGAGACCCAGTACTTC.

This chain joins TRBV6-2 or TRBV6-3 and TRBJ2-3, with D possibly being TRBD1 or TRBD2 (5 bases each). CDR3 length equals 15 residues. Trimming left V 6 bases short and J 2 bases short, with 15 bases between. CDR1 is MNHEY, CDR2 SVGEGT, per germline. For the CDR3, the DNA is TGTGCCAGCAGCCGGATAAGGGACCCCACAGATACGCAGTATTTT. It translates to CASSRIRDPTDTQYF.

This clonotype was recorded a few times. The gene calls are TRBV12-3 or TRBV12-4 and TRBJ2-3, with 10 nucleotides matching TRBD2. CDR3 length: 16 residues. Unmatched junction bases numbered 6, after V lost 5 bases and J lost 1 base. CDR3 amino acids: CASSSLAGDGTDTQYF. For the CDR3, the DNA is TGTGCCAGCAGTAGTCTAGCGGGAGATGGCACAGATACGCAGTATTTT.

This clonotype has just a few counts. This chain connects TRBV27 to TRBJ1-5; D not certain. The CDR3 is made up of 16 amino acids. Germline-derived CDR1 and CDR2 are MNHEY and SMNVEV (reference sequence). Trimming took off 4 bases at V and 2 bases at J, with 15 bases between the two ends. This CDR3 is CASSYAGSQGNQPQHF. DNA of the CDR3: TGTGCCAGCAGTTATGCCGGGTCCCAGGGCAATCAGCCCCAGCATTTT.

The rearrangement uses TRBV5-1 and TRBJ2-7; 11 positions match TRBD2. The CDR3 covers 15 residues. The J segment lost 5 bases and the V segment lost 2 bases, leaving 6 bases of the junction unmatched. The germline CDR1 and CDR2 sequences are SGHRS and YFSETQ. The CDR3 spells CASSFTSGGRNEQYF. Written as DNA, the CDR3 is TGCGCCAGCAGCTTTACTAGCGGGGGCAGGAACGAGCAGTACTTC.

In regard to this clonotype: The germline gene is not matched at one end of the junction; a read error may be the cause. The chain uses TRBV27 and TRBJ1-1; D call uncertain. CDR3 length equals 9 residues. The V gene's germline CDR1 is MNHEY and CDR2 SMNVEV (reference sequence). CDR3 coding DNA: TGTGCTAGCAACACTGAAGCTTTCTTT. This encodes CASNTEAFF.

The V call is TRBV20-1, the J call TRBJ1-4, with unresolved D. Trimming took off 0 bases at V and 7 bases at J, with 12 bases between the two ends. There are 14 residues in the CDR3. Germline CDR1 DFQATT, CDR2 SNEGSKA (reference sequence). The CDR3 loop is CSARDPLGGEKLFF. Here the CDR3 DNA reads TGCAGTGCTAGAGATCCCTTGGGCGGTGAAAAACTGTTTTTT.

V is TRBV11-1 and J is TRBJ2-3; perhaps TRBD2 as D (5 bases). This CDR3 is built from 14 residues. Germline CDR1 and CDR2: SGHAT and FQDESV (reference sequence). V shed 5 bases and J shed 2 bases, with 11 bases lying between them. The CDR3: CASSRTSTTDTQYF. CDR3 sequence (DNA): TGTGCCAGCAGCCGCACTAGTACCACAGATACGCAGTATTTT.

The V call is TRBV6-5, the J call TRBJ2-4, with D tentatively TRBD1 or TRBD2 (5 bases each). Germline-derived CDR1 and CDR2 are MNHEY and SVGAGI. There are 15 residues in the CDR3. V was pared by 5 bases and J by 7 bases, with 18 bases between. The chain's CDR3 is CASSRQRGLRNIQYF. The CDR3 DNA reads as TGTGCCAGCAGTCGACAGAGGGGCTTACGTAACATTCAGTACTTC.

Concerning this clonotype: The junction shows a germline mismatch at one end, possibly a read error. The J gene is TRBJ1-2, the V gene TRBV12-3 or TRBV12-4, with D tentatively TRBD1 (5 bases). CDR3 length equals 15 residues. In DNA, the CDR3 is TGTGCCAGCAGCGACAGAGCGAGATCGGACTATCGCTACACCTTC. The encoded protein is CASSDRARSDYRYTF.

The V and J genes are TRBV9 and TRBJ2-5; the match to TRBD1 covers 8 bases. After removal of 3 bases from V and 5 bases from J, the junction contained 6 bases not matched to a gene. This CDR3 has 14 amino acids. Germline assignment: CDR1 SGDLS and CDR2 YYNGEE. The DNA for the CDR3 is TGTGCCAGCAGCGCCCGGACAGGGAGTGAGACCCAGTACTTC. This encodes CASSARTGSETQYF.

The sample holds a few counts of this clonotype. This chain connects TRBV15 to TRBJ1-1; a possible D gene is TRBD1 (5 bases). The length of the CDR3 is 14 residues. Germline CDR1 and CDR2: LNHNV and YYDKDF (reference sequence). Trimming left V 0 bases short and J 8 bases short, with 13 bases between. The CDR3 sequence: CATSRDRGRIEAFF. DNA for the CDR3: TGTGCCACCAGCAGAGATCGGGGGAGGATAGAAGCTTTCTTT.

This clonotype was picked up a small number of times. The chain is built from TRBV12-3 or TRBV12-4 and TRBJ2-3; no firm D call. V was trimmed by 6 bases and J by 2 bases, leaving 9 bases between them. This CDR3 has 13 residues. The chain's CDR3 is CASRTTDTDTQYF. The CDR3 DNA follows: TGTGCCAGCAGGACAACAGACACAGATACGCAGTATTTT.

The CDR3 DNA reads as TGCGCCAGCAGCCCCGAGGGGCGCGGGCCAGAGACCCAGTACTTC. This gives the protein CASSPEGRGPETQYF. The chain has TRBV5-1 and TRBJ2-5; TRBD1 or TRBD2 may be the D gene (5 bases each). Between the trimmed V and J ends, which lost 4 bases and 4 bases, there was a span of 17 bases. CDR1 and CDR2 from the germline V gene are SGHRS and YFSETQ. The CDR3 spans 15 residues.

The CDR3 here is CASSLVTPGNTEAFF. The CDR3 nucleotides read TGTGCCAGCAGCTTAGTTACCCCCGGCAACACTGAAGCTTTCTTT. The chain joins TRBV7-9 to TRBJ1-1; unclear D gene. Germline V gene data show CDR1 as SEHNR and CDR2 as FQNEAQ (reference sequence). The CDR3 is made up of 15 amino acids. V was cut by 1 base and J by 2 bases, with 11 bases left in between.

This sequence joins TRBV5-5 and TRBJ1-2; TRBD1 agrees at 7 bases. CDR3 size: 15 residues. Germline V CDR1 and CDR2: SGHKS, YYEKEE (reference sequence). J was trimmed by 7 bases and V by 5 bases; bases with no gene match: 14. The CDR3 loop reads CASSSIGQAIAGYTF. The CDR3 DNA sequence: TGTGCCAGCAGTTCGATCGGACAGGCTATCGCTGGCTACACCTTC.

The rearrangement links TRBV12-3 or TRBV12-4 to TRBJ2-3, with D possibly matching TRBD2 (6 bases). V lost 2 bases, J lost 0 bases, and 15 bases lay in between. CDR3 length: 17 residues. CDR3 DNA sequence: TGTGCCAGCAGTTTACTTGGAGCGGGTTCTAGCACAGATACGCAGTATTTT. Its translation: CASSLLGAGSSTDTQYF.

The chain couples TRBV20-1 to TRBJ2-3, with 9 bases lining up with TRBD1. The J segment lost 8 bases and the V segment lost 0 bases, leaving 15 bases of the junction unmatched. The CDR3 runs to 17 residues. Germline V lookup: CDR1 DFQATT, CDR2 SNEGSKA (reference sequence). The CDR3: CSARDTGLDRGWGTQYF. As DNA, the CDR3 is TGCAGTGCTAGAGATACCGGGCTCGACAGGGGGTGGGGTACGCAGTATTTT.

This chain connects TRBV7-6 to TRBJ2-5, with TRBD2 as a possible D gene (5 bases). V lost 3 bases and J lost 5, with 16 bases in between. The CDR3 totals 15 residues. Germline CDR1 reads SGHVS; CDR2 reads FNYEAQ. The CDR3 DNA follows: TGTGCCAGCAGCTTGGGAGTAGGGATAGGGGAGACCCAGTACTTC. Protein sequence: CASSLGVGIGETQYF.

The chain uses TRBV30 and TRBJ2-3; the D is unclear. The CDR3 totals 15 residues. Per the germline V gene, CDR1 is GTSNPN and CDR2 is SVGIG (reference sequence). V lost 1 base, J lost 0 bases, and 11 bases lay in between. DNA of the CDR3: TGTGCCTGGAGTGAACTCTCCCCTAGCACAGATACGCAGTATTTT. This codes for CAWSELSPSTDTQYF.